The entry that follows covers one TCR beta chain sequence. Its antigen is not identified. This record belongs to a study of cytomegalovirus exposure and HLA in healthy donors. Study results and limitations: TCR sequences were mostly rare, though some public TCRs occurred in many donors. Reports showed the classifier diagnosing cytomegalovirus status with high specificity and sensitivity. It was about 180 TCR beta chains that were listed as cytomegalovirus-associated.

Data came from immunoSEQ multiplex PCR; TCRdb stores just in-frame clones and leaves some out. The sample has hundreds of thousands of clones, around 87% seen once; the top ten hold 2.6%. The germline CDR1 and CDR2 sequences are SGHTA and FQGTGA. The V end was cut by 5 bases, the J end by 5 bases, with 10 bases between. The CDR3 is made up of 13 amino acids. The rearrangement joins TRBV7-3 to TRBJ1-5, with D tentatively TRBD1 (6 bases). The TCR originated in a man younger than 35 in good health and CMV-seronegative. The sample consisted of PBMCs. The CDR3 loop is CASSDWGHQPQHF. In DNA, the CDR3 is TGTGCCAGCAGCGACTGGGGGCATCAGCCCCAGCATTTT.